This entry describes one T cell receptor (beta chain). The data belong to a study of T cell responses to AZD1222 COVID-19 vaccine. Germline assignment: CDR1 MNHEY and CDR2 SMNVEV (reference sequence). V shed 2 bases and J shed 4 bases, with 11 bases lying between them. The CDR3 loop spans 15 amino acids. Assay: immunoSEQ multiplex PCR; the TCRdb copy retains only in-frame clones and omits some. The sample includes approximately 77,000 clones, around 85% of them seen just once. The chain links TRBV27 to TRBJ2-2; a possible D gene is TRBD2 (5 bases). This sequence originates from an adult who received the AZD1222 COVID-19 vaccine. Sequencing was performed on peripheral blood, taken 28 days after the second AZD1222 dose. The CDR3 reads CASSLVASRTGELFF. CDR3 coding DNA: TGTGCCAGCAGTTTAGTCGCTAGCCGCACCGGGGAGCTGTTTTTT.